There are many counts of the clone carrying this T cell receptor beta chain. Its antigen is still unknown. These data belong to a study of T cell repertoires in cytomegalovirus infection. About the research overall: HLA-B-restricted CMV epitopes that are well studied, plus recently identified HLA-C-restricted ones, were used by the study. Public TCR beta signatures indicated both CMV infection and matching HLA type.

Regarding the study as a whole: HLA-C-restricted CMV-specific TCR beta clonotypes prevailed in the ex vivo response. Summed public TCR beta family frequency identified CMV carriers bearing the relevant HLA.

A single record per CDR3 protein comes from TCRdb applying MiXCR to the reads. Here the sample spans around 770,000 distinct CDR3 sequences, about 27% being singletons. This TCR was sampled from a human donor in good health (CMV status not recorded). Some clones in this sample may be carry-over from other donors' samples. The specimen was cultured CD8+ T cells from PBMCs, collected from culture after CMV antigen stimulation.

For the CDR3, the DNA is TGTGCCAGCAGTCTCCCCCGGCAGGGAGGCTCCTACAATGAGCAGTTCTTC. Amino acids: CASSLPRQGGSYNEQFF. This chain links TRBV7-8 with TRBJ2-1; a weak D match, TRBD2 (6 bases). This CDR3 is built from 17 residues. Germline V gene data show CDR1 as SGHVS and CDR2 as FQNEAQ. Trimming shortened V by 6 bases and J by 0 bases, and 18 bases separated the two germline ends. Using reference TRBV7-8 and TRBJ2-1 for the parts outside the CDR3, the full variable domain is GAGVSQSPRYKVAKRGQDVALRCDPISGHVSLFWYQQALGQGPEFLTYFQNEAQLDKSGLPSDRFFAERPEGSVSTLKIQRTQQEDSAVYLCASSLPRQGGSYNEQFFGPGTRLTVL.